A selection of T cell receptor beta chains follows, all from one sample in a study of blood T cell repertoires in COVID-19. Assay: immunoSEQ multiplex PCR; the TCRdb copy retains only in-frame clones and omits some. Here the sample spans fewer than 250,000 clones, about nine tenths being singletons. The sequenced sample was PBMCs or T cells enriched from blood (not recorded which). These TCRs come from a woman aged 30 to 39 with acute COVID-19. The CDR3 runs from the conserved cysteine through the conserved F or W. A D gene is named only where the DNA matches it firmly. Size is stated for part of the rows, as once, few or many counts, or as a class when the clone is expanded.

size | J | V | length | D | DNA | CDR3
. | TRBJ2-2 | TRBV4-1 | 17 | TRBD2 | TGCGCCAGCAGCCAAGCCGTAGCGGGGTCATCCACCGGGGAGCTGTTTTTT | CASSQAVAGSSTGELFF
. | TRBJ1-2 | TRBV27 | 14 | . | TGTGCCAGCACCTCACCACAACGGGGTTATGGCTACACCTTC | CASTSPQRGYGYTF
. | TRBJ2-3 | TRBV5-1 | 14 | . | TGCGCCAGCAGCCTGCAGGGTAGGGCAGATACGCAGTATTTT | CASSLQGRADTQYF
. | TRBJ2-1 | TRBV27 | 15 | TRBD2 | TGTGCCAGCAGTTTCTGGCTAGCGGGGAACAATGAGCAGTTCTTC | CASSFWLAGNNEQFF
once | TRBJ1-5 | TRBV4-1 | 15 | . | TGCGCCAGCAGCCCTTGGACAGCGGGCAATCAGCCCCAGCATTTT | CASSPWTAGNQPQHF
. | TRBJ1-2 | TRBV28 | 15 | . | TGTGCCAGCAGTTTATCCCTGCCCGCAACTAGGAGCTACACCTTC | CASSLSLPATRSYTF
. | TRBJ2-5 | TRBV7-9 | 15 | TRBD2 | TGTGCCAGCAGCATATTAGCGGGGCTGGAGGAGACCCAGTACTTC | CASSILAGLEETQYF
. | TRBJ2-3 | TRBV28 | 16 | TRBD1 | TGTGCCAGCAGTTTATACAGGGGATTAGGCACAGATACGCAGTATTTT | CASSLYRGLGTDTQYF
. | TRBJ1-6 | TRBV19 | 16 | TRBD1 | TGTGCCAGTAGTATTCTAGAAGGGACAGGGGATTCACCCCTCCACTTT | CASSILEGTGDSPLHF
few | TRBJ1-2 | TRBV2 | 15 | . | TGTGCCAGCAGTGAAGGTCAAGGGGGTTGGGATGGCTACACCTTC | CASSEGQGGWDGYTF
. | TRBJ2-2 | TRBV27 | 16 | TRBD2 | TGTGCCAGCATCCCAATGGGGCGGGAGTACACCGGGGAGCTGTTTTTT | CASIPMGREYTGELFF
. | TRBJ2-7 | TRBV19 | 15 | TRBD1 | TGTGCCAGTAGTCCCACAGGGGGCGCCTCCTACGAGCAGTACTTC | CASSPTGGASYEQYF
. | TRBJ2-2 | TRBV10-3 | 13 | . | TGTGCCATCAACGCGGGGAACACCGGGGAGCTGTTTTTT | CAINAGNTGELFF
few | TRBJ1-1 | TRBV25-1 | 17 | . | TGTGCCAGCAGTGAATATTTTGCATCGACAGAGAACACTGAAGCTTTCTTT | CASSEYFASTENTEAFF
. | TRBJ2-1 | TRBV9 | 14 | TRBD1 | TGTGCCAGCAGCACGGGACAGGGGCACAATGAGCAGTTCTTC | CASSTGQGHNEQFF
. | TRBJ2-7 | TRBV7-9 | 16 | . | TGTGCCAGCAGCCCGACAGACACGCAGCTTAACTACGAGCAGTACTTC | CASSPTDTQLNYEQYF
. | TRBJ1-2 | TRBV6-5 | 11 | . | TGTGCCAGCAGGGAGAACTATGGCTACACCTTC | CASRENYGYTF
. | TRBJ1-5 | TRBV10-1 | 12 | . | TGCGCCAGCGGAGGGACCGGAGGGCCCCAGCATTTT | CASGGTGGPQHF
. | TRBJ2-5 | TRBV3-1/TRBV3-2 | 14 | . | TGTGCCAGCAGCCAAGTCGCAGGACTCGAGACCCAGTACTTC | CASSQVAGLETQYF
. | TRBJ1-2 | TRBV29-1 | 13 | TRBD1 | TGCAGCACCCCGACAGGGGAGACGGGAGGCTACACCTTC | CSTPTGETGGYTF
. | TRBJ1-1 | TRBV18 | 17 | . | TGTGCCAGCTCACCACCGGGGCAGCTCCCTATGAACACTGAAGCTTTCTTT | CASSPPGQLPMNTEAFF
. | TRBJ2-1 | TRBV19 | 13 | TRBD1 | TGTGCCAGTAGTATCACAGGGGGCGCTGAGCAGTTCTTC | CASSITGGAEQFF
. | TRBJ2-1 | TRBV19 | 15 | . | TGTGCCAGTAGTATTAGCCCCGAATGGTACAATGAGCAGTTCTTC | CASSISPEWYNEQFF
. | TRBJ2-1 | TRBV18 | 19 | TRBD2 | TGTGCCAGCTCACCACCCAACCGCAACCTAGCGGGGGGGGCCCATGAGCAGTTCTTC | CASSPPNRNLAGGAHEQFF
. | TRBJ2-3 | TRBV29-1 | 15 | TRBD1 | TGCAGCGTTCTGGGCGGACAGGGCCGCACAGATACGCAGTATTTT | CSVLGGQGRTDTQYF
. | TRBJ1-1 | TRBV19 | 13 | . | TGTGCCAGTAGTACAGGGGTTTACACTGAAGCTTTCTTT | CASSTGVYTEAFF
. | TRBJ1-2 | TRBV30 | 14 | . | TGTGCCTGGAGTTCCTCCAGGGTAACCTATGGCTACACCTTC | CAWSSSRVTYGYTF
. | TRBJ1-5 | TRBV27 | 14 | TRBD1 | TGTGCCAGCAGTTTGAGACAGGGGGGTCAGCCCCAGCATTTT | CASSLRQGGQPQHF
few | TRBJ1-2 | TRBV6-1 | 16 | . | TGTGCCAGCAGTGGCGGACATCTCTATGAGAACTATGGCTACACCTTC | CASSGGHLYENYGYTF
. | TRBJ1-2 | TRBV5-1 | 17 | TRBD1 | TGCGCCAGCAGCCCCCTATCGACAGGGTGGAGGAGCTATGGCTACACCTTC | CASSPLSTGWRSYGYTF
. | TRBJ2-1 | TRBV5-4 | 13 | . | TGTGCCAGCAGCTTGGTGTCTTCCAATGAGCAGTTCTTC | CASSLVSSNEQFF
. | TRBJ1-2 | TRBV29-1 | 12 | . | TGCAGCGTTGTAGCTGGTCTAGGCGGCTACACCTTC | CSVVAGLGGYTF
. | TRBJ2-3 | TRBV28 | 16 | TRBD1 | TGTGCCAGCAGTCCCGAACGATTTGGGACAGTAGATACGCAGTATTTT | CASSPERFGTVDTQYF
once | TRBJ1-1 | TRBV5-6 | 15 | . | TGTGCCAGCAGCTTGAGGTCAGGGGCATTGACTGAAGCTTTCTTT | CASSLRSGALTEAFF
. | TRBJ1-5 | TRBV19 | 15 | . | TGTGCCAGTAGTCAACAGGAATATAGCAATCAGCCCCAGCATTTT | CASSQQEYSNQPQHF
. | TRBJ2-7 | TRBV19 | 13 | . | TGTGCCAGTAGACAAGCAGGGGAAAGAGAGCAGTACTTC | CASRQAGEREQYF
. | TRBJ1-1 | TRBV10-3 | 14 | TRBD1 | TGTGCCGCCGGTTCGGGACAGCTCCTGACTGGAGCTTTCTTT | CAAGSGQLLTGAFF
. | TRBJ1-2 | TRBV29-1 | 12 | . | TGCAGCGTTGACAGGGTCCTTGGGGGCTACACCTTC | CSVDRVLGGYTF
. | TRBJ2-3 | TRBV6-5 | 15 | TRBD2 | TGTGCCAGCAGTAGACTAGCGGTTTTTACAGATACGCAGTATTTT | CASSRLAVFTDTQYF
. | TRBJ2-7 | TRBV7-7 | 15 | . | TGTGCTAGCAGCTTAGGCCCTAACCCTAGCTACGAGCAGTACTTC | CASSLGPNPSYEQYF
once | TRBJ2-2 | TRBV14 | 17 | . | TGTGCCAGCAGCCAAGGGGCCCGAGGGTCCTTCACCGGGGAGCTGTTTTTT | CASSQGARGSFTGELFF
. | TRBJ1-2 | TRBV11-2 | 15 | . | TGTGCCAGCAGCTTAGATCTCCAGGGAGGCTATGGCTACACCTTC | CASSLDLQGGYGYTF
. | TRBJ1-1 | TRBV23-1 | 15 | TRBD1 | TGCGCCAGCCCCCGGGCGGGGACAGTGAACACTGAAGCTTTCTTT | CASPRAGTVNTEAFF